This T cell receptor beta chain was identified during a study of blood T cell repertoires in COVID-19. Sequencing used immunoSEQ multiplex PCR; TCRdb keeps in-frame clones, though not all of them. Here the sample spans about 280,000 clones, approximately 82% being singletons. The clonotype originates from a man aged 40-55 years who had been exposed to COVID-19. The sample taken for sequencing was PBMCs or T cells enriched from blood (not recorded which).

The CDR3 coding sequence is TGTGCCAGCAGTGTTCAGGTCTTGACCGGGGAGCTGTTTTTT. Its protein product is CASSVQVLTGELFF. The chain couples TRBV2 to TRBJ2-2, with no clear D. The CDR3 spans 14 residues. V was clipped by 4 bases and J by 5 bases, with 11 bases between them. Germline V gives CDR1 SNHLY, CDR2 FYNNEI.